What follows are 3 T cell receptor beta chains derived from one specimen sequenced in a study of T cells after yellow fever vaccination. TCRdb re-derived calls from the 5' RACE reads in MiXCR, one entry per CDR3 protein. This table has hundreds of thousands of distinct CDR3 sequences, around 20% appearing once. This material consisted of PBMCs, taken before the yellow fever booster vaccination. These receptors came from a man aged 18 to 35 who received the YFV17D yellow fever vaccine.

The chain carries TRBV27 and TRBJ2-2, with 7 nucleotides matching TRBD1. V trimming: 2 bases; J trimming: 8 bases; junction bases outside the gene matches: 8. CDR1 is MNHEY, CDR2 SMNVEV, per germline (reference sequence). The CDR3 totals 15 residues. CDR3 residues: CASSLQRQGPGELFF. The DNA of the CDR3 is TGTGCCAGCAGTTTACAAAGACAGGGTCCGGGGGAGCTGTTTTTT.

The chain uses TRBV4-3 and TRBJ2-2; D call uncertain. The germline gives CDR1 LGHNA, CDR2 YSLEER. V was trimmed by 6 bases and J by 2 bases, leaving 16 bases between them. The CDR3 sequence is 16 residues long. The CDR3 sequence: CASRKGEGPNTGELFF. CDR3 bases: TGCGCCAGCAGAAAAGGAGAAGGACCTAACACCGGGGAGCTGTTTTTT.

The genes are TRBV18 and TRBJ2-1; D assignment may be TRBD1 or TRBD2 (5 bases each). The ends were cut back, 4 bases at V and 14 bases at J, with 24 bases in the middle. The germline V gene has CDR1 KGHSH and CDR2 LQKENI. The CDR3 is 15 residues long. The CDR3 region is CASSLSRDARRLEFF. The CDR3 bases are TGTGCCAGCTCACTAAGCCGGGACGCAAGAAGACTGGAGTTCTTC.